Described below is a single T cell receptor (beta chain) sequence and its context. These data belong to a study of response to subunit inactivated influenza vaccine. V lost 5 bases and J lost 7; bases outside the gene matches: 7. The CDR3 spans 14 residues. Germline V lookup: CDR1 LNHDA, CDR2 SQIVND (reference sequence). TCRdb reprocessed the RT-PCR reads via MiXCR and lists one record per CDR3 protein. The sample contains more than 700,000 distinct CDR3 sequences, 21% of which appear only once. This clonotype originated in a man aged 50 to 59 who received an inactivated influenza vaccine. This rearrangement joins TRBV19 to TRBJ2-5; 10 bases agree with TRBD1. The sample here was PBMCs from blood, taken 5 to 6 days after vaccination. The CDR3 nucleotides read TGTGCCAGTAGTTCCGGGACAGGGGTTGCGACCCAGTACTTC. Translation: CASSSGTGVATQYF.